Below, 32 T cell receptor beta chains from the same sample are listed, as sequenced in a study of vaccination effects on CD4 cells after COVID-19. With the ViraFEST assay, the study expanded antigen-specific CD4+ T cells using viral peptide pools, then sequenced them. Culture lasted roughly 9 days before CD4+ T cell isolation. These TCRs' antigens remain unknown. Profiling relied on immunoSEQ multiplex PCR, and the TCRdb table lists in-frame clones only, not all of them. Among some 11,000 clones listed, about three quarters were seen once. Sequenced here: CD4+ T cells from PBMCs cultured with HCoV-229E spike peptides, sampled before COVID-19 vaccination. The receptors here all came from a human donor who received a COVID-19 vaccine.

The CDR3 DNA sequence: TGTGCCAGCAGCCAAGGAGGCCCATCGGCGGCTTTCTTT. Protein: CASSQGGPSAAFF. The chain links TRBV3-1 (or the pseudogene TRBV3-2) to TRBJ1-1; D is undetermined. The CDR3 is made up of 13 amino acids. V was shortened by 1 base and J by 11 bases, with 14 bases between the two germline ends. The germline V gene encodes CDR1 LGHDT and CDR2 YNNKEL (reference sequence).

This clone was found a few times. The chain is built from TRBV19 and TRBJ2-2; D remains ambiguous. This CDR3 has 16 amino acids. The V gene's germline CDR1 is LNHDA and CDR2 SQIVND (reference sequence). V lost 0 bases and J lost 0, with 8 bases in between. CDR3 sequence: CASSIDGSANTGELFF. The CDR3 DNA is TGTGCCAGTAGTATAGATGGGTCTGCGAACACCGGGGAGCTGTTTTTT.

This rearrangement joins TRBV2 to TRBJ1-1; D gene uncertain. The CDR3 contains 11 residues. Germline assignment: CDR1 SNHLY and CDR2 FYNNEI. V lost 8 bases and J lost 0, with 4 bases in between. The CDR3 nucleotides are TGTGCCAGCGGGGTGAACACTGAAGCTTTCTTT. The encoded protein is CASGVNTEAFF.

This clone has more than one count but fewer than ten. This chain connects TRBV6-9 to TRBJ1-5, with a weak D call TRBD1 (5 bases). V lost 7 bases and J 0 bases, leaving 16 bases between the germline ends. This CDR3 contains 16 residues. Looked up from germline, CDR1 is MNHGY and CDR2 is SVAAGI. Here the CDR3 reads CASIRDGTYSNQPQHF. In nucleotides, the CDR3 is TGTGCCAGCATCCGGGACGGAACCTATAGCAATCAGCCCCAGCATTTT.

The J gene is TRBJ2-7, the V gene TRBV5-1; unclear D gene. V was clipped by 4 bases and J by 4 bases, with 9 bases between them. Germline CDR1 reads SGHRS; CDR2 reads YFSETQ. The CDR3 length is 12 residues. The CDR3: CASSQGKYEQYF. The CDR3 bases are TGCGCCAGCAGCCAAGGGAAGTACGAGCAGTACTTC.

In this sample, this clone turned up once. The DNA of the CDR3 is TGTGCCAGCAGTTACCTCCGGCCAGGAGCCTTTATCGAGAACGAGCAGTACTTC. Translating it yields CASSYLRPGAFIENEQYF. This chain joins TRBV6-2 or TRBV6-3 and TRBJ2-7; D remains ambiguous. Trimming pared 2 bases from V and 5 bases from J, leaving 25 bases between. CDR3 length: 18 amino acids. Germline V gene data show CDR1 as MNHEY and CDR2 as SVGEGT.

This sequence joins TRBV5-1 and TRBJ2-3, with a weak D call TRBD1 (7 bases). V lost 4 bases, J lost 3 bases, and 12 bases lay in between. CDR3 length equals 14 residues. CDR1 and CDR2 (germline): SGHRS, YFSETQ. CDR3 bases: TGCGCCAGCAGCGGGGGGACAGCGACAGATACGCAGTATTTT. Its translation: CASSGGTATDTQYF.

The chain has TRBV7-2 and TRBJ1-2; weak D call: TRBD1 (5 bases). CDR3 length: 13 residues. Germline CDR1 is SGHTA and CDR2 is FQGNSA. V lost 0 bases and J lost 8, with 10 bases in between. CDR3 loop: CASSLAFGDGYTF. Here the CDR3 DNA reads TGTGCCAGCAGCTTAGCGTTCGGGGACGGCTACACCTTC.

The CDR3 nucleotides read TGTGCCAGCCGAAGGGGGGGGGCGAGAAATTCACCCCTCCACTTT. Its translation is CASRRGGARNSPLHF. The V gene is TRBV27, the J gene TRBJ1-6, with D maybe TRBD1 (6 bases). Germline V gives CDR1 MNHEY, CDR2 SMNVEV (reference sequence). This CDR3 comprises 15 residues. V was trimmed by 8 bases and J by 7 bases, leaving 18 bases between them.

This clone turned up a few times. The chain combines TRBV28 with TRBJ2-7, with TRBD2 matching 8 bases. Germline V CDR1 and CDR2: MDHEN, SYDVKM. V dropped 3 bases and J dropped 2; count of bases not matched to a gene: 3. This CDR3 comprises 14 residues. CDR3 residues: CASSFAGGPYEQYF. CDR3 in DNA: TGTGCCAGCAGTTTCGCGGGAGGTCCCTACGAGCAGTACTTC.

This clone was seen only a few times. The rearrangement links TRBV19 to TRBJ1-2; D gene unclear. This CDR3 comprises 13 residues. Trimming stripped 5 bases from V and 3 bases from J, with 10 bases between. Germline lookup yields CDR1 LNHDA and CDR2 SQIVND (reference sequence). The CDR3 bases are TGTGCCAGTAGTGCCGGACGTGACTATGGCTACACCTTC. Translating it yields CASSAGRDYGYTF.

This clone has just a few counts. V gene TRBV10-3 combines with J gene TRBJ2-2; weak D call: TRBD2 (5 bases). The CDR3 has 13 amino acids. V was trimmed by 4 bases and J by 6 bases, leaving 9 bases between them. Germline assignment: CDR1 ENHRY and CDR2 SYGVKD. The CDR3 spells CAISAGESGELFF. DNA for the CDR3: TGTGCCATCAGTGCCGGGGAGTCCGGGGAGCTGTTTTTT.

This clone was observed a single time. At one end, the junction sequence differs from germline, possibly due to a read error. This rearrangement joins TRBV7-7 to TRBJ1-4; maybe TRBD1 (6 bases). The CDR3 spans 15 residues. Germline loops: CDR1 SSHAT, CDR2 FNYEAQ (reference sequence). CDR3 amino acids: CASSFRTATNEKLFF. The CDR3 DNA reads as TGTGCTAGCAGCTTCCGGACAGCCACTAATGAAAAACTGTTTTTT.

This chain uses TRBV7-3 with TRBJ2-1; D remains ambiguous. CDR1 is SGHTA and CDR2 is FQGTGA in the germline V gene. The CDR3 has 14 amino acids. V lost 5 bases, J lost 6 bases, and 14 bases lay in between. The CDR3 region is CASSNSRQTNEQFF. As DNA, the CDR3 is TGTGCCAGCAGCAATAGCAGGCAGACCAATGAGCAGTTCTTC.

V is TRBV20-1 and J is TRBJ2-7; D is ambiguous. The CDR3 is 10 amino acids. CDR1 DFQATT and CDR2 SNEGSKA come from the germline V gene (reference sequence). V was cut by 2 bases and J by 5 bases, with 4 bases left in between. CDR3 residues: CSARKDEQYF. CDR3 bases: TGCAGTGCTAGAAAGGACGAGCAGTACTTC.

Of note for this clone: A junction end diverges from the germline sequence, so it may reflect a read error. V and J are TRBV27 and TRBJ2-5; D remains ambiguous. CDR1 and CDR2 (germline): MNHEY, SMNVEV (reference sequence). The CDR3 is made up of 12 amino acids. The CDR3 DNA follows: TGTGCCAGCAGTCGGCCTCAAGGGACCCAGTACTTC. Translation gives CASSRPQGTQYF.

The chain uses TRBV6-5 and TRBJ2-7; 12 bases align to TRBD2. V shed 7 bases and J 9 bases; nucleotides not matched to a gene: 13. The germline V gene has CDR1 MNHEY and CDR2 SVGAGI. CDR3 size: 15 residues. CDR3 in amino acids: CASTQLGLAGRGQYF. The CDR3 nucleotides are TGTGCCAGCACTCAACTGGGACTAGCGGGCCGCGGGCAGTACTTC.

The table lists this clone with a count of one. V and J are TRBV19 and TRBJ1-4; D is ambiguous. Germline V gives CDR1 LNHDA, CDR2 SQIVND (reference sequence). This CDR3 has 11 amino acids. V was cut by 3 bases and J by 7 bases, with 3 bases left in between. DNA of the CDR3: TGTGCCAGTAGTATGTCTGAAAAACTGTTTTTT. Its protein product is CASSMSEKLFF.

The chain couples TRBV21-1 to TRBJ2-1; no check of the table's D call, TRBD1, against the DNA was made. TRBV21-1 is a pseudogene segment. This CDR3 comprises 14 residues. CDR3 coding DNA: TGTGCCAGCAGCAAAGGCAACAGGGGGAGGGAGCAGTTCTTC. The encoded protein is CASSKGNRGREQFF.

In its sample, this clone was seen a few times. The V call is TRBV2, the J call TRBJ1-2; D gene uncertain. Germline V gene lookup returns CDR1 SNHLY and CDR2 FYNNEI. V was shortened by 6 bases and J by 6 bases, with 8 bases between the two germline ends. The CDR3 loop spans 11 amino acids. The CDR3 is CASSPMDGYTF. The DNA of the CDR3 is TGTGCCAGCAGCCCGATGGATGGCTACACCTTC.

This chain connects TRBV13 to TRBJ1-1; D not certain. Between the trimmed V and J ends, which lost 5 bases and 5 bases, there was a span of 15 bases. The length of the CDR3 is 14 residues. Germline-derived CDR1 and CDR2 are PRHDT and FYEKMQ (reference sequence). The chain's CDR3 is CASSQGSPGTEAFF. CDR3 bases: TGTGCCAGCAGCCAAGGGAGTCCGGGAACTGAAGCTTTCTTT. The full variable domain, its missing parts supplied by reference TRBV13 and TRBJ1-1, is AAGVIQSPRHLIKEKRETATLKCYPIPRHDTVYWYQQGPGQDPQFLISFYEKMQSDKGSIPDRFSAQQFSDYHSELNMSSLELGDSALYFCASSQGSPGTEAFFGQGTRLTVV.

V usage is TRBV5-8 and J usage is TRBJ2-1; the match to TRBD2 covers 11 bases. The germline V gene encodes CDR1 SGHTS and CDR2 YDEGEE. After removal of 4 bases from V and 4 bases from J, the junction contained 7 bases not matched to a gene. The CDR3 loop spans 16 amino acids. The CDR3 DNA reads TGTGCCAGCAGCCGTGCACTAGCGGGGGAGTACAATGAGCAGTTCTTC. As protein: CASSRALAGEYNEQFF.

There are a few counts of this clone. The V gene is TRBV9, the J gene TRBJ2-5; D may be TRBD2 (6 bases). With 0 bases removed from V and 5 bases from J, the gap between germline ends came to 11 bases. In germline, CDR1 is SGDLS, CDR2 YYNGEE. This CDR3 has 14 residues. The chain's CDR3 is CASSVGNGGETQYF. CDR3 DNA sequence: TGTGCCAGCAGCGTAGGGAACGGAGGGGAGACCCAGTACTTC. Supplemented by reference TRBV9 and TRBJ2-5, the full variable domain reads DSGVTQTPKHLITATGQRVTLRCSPRSGDLSVYWYQQSLDQGLQFLIQYYNGEERAKGNILERFSAQQFPDLHSELNLSSLELGDSALYFCASSVGNGGETQYFGPGTRLLVL.

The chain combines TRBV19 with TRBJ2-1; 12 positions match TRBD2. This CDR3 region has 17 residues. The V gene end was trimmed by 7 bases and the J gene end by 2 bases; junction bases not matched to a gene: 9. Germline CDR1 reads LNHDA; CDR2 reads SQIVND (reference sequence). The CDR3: CASTGLAGSGAYNEQFF. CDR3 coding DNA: TGTGCCAGTACGGGACTAGCGGGCTCCGGCGCCTACAATGAGCAGTTCTTC.

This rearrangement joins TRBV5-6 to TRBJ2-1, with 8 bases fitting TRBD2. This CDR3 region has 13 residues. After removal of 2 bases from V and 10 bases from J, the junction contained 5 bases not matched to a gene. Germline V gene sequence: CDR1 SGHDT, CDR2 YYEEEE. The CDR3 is CASSFLQRGEQFF. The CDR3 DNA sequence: TGTGCCAGCAGCTTTCTTCAGCGGGGGGAGCAGTTCTTC.

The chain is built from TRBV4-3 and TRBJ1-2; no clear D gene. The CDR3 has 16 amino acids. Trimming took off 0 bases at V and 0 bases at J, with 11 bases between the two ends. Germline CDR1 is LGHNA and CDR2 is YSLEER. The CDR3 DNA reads TGCGCCAGCAGCCAAGATCGTCAGTTTACTAACTATGGCTACACCTTC. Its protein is CASSQDRQFTNYGYTF.

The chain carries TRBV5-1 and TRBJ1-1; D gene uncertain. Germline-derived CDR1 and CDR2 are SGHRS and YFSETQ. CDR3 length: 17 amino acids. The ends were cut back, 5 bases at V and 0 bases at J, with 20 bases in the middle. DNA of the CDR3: TGCGCCAGCAGTTTGAGACAAGCACCTATCATGAACACTGAAGCTTTCTTT. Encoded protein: CASSLRQAPIMNTEAFF.

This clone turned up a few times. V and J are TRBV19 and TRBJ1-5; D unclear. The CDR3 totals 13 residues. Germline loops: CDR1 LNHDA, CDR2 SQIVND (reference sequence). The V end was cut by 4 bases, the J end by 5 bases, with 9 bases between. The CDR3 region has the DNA TGTGCCAGTAGTAGAAACGGGGATCAGCCCCAGCATTTT. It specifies CASSRNGDQPQHF.

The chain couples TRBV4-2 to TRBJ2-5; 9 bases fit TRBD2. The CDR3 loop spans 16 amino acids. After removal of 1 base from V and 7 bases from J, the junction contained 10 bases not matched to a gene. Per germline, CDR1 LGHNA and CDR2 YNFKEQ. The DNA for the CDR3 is TGTGCCAGCAGCCAAGTCGGGCGGGGGGGCCTTGGGACCCAGTACTTC. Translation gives CASSQVGRGGLGTQYF.

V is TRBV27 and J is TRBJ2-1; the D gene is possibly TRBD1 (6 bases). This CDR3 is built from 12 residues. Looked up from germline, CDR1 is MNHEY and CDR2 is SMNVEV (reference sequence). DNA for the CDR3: TGTGCATCAGGCAGGGGATACAATGAGCAGTTCTTC. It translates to CASGRGYNEQFF.

CDR3 protein: CASSLKPELGELFF. The CDR3 DNA sequence: TGTGCCAGCAGTTTGAAGCCAGAACTCGGGGAGCTGTTTTTT. The chain employs TRBV27 and TRBJ2-2; D gene ambiguous. Trimming left V 3 bases short and J 7 bases short, with 12 bases between. In germline, CDR1 is MNHEY, CDR2 SMNVEV (reference sequence). CDR3 size: 14 residues.

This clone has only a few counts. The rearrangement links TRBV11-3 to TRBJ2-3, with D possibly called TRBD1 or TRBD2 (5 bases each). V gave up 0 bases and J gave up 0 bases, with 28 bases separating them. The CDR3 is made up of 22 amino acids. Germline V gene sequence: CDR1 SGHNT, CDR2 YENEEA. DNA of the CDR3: TGTGCCAGCAGCTTAGACCTAACGGGGAAAATGGCGAGGGGACCTAGCACAGATACGCAGTATTTT. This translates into CASSLDLTGKMARGPSTDTQYF.